This T cell receptor (beta chain) was recorded in a study of vaccination effects on CD4 cells after COVID-19. Before sequencing took place, the ViraFEST assay used viral peptide pools to expand antigen-specific CD4+ T cells. The culture ran for about 11 days, and then CD4+ T cells were isolated. Each participant was administered two doses of either the BNT162b2 or the mRNA-1273 vaccine. The CDR3 runs to 16 residues. Trimming took 5 bases from V and 1 from J; bases not matched to a gene: 8. Germline CDR1 MNHEY, CDR2 SMNVEV (reference sequence). The protocol was immunoSEQ multiplex PCR, while the TCRdb copy is restricted to in-frame clones and leaves out a portion. This table has nearly 25,000 clones, approximately 69% appearing once. In regard to this clone: The antigen remains unidentified.

Sequenced material: CD4+ T cells from PBMCs cultured with SARS-CoV-2 spike peptides, taken after COVID-19 vaccination. The V call is TRBV27, the J call TRBJ2-7, with 10 bases that match TRBD2. The origin of this receptor is a human donor who received a COVID-19 vaccine. The CDR3 nucleotides read TGTGCCAGCAGTCCCACTACTAGCGGGGCTTCCTACGAGCAGTACTTC. Translation: CASSPTTSGASYEQYF.